Listed below are T cell receptor beta chains from one sample, sequenced in a study of blood T cell repertoires in COVID-19. Data came from immunoSEQ multiplex PCR; TCRdb stores just in-frame clones and leaves some out. Of hundreds of thousands of clones detected, 85% appear once; the ten largest clones hold roughly 3.6%. The sequencing sample was made of peripheral blood. The origin of the receptors is a woman under 30 with acute or convalescent COVID-19. The CDR3 runs from the conserved cysteine through the conserved F or W. The D gene is left open where the match is weak. Expanded clones get a size class; other rows say once, few or many, or leave the size out.

>-|TRBV4-1|TRBJ2-2|TRBD2
TGCGCCAGCAGCCAAGACTGGCTAGCGGGGGGGCCCGGCACCGGGGAGCTGTTTTTT
CASSQDWLAGGPGTGELFF
>-|TRBV7-9|TRBJ2-7|-
TGTGCCAGCGTTATACAGGGCTCCTACGAGCAGTACTTC
CASVIQGSYEQYF
>once|TRBV29-1|TRBJ1-1|-
TGCAGCGTTTTCAGGGTCGGGAACACTGAAGCTTTCTTT
CSVFRVGNTEAFF
>few|TRBV7-9|TRBJ1-6|-
TGTGCCAGCAGCCAAGAAGGGGATTTGGCACCCCTCCACTTT
CASSQEGDLAPLHF
>-|TRBV19|TRBJ1-1|TRBD1
TGTGCCACCCGCCGGGACAGGGAAGTTTACACTGAAGCTTTCTTT
CATRRDREVYTEAFF
>-|TRBV19|TRBJ2-1|TRBD2
TGTGCCAGTAGCCCTACTAGCGCCAGCTCCTACAATGAGCAGTTCTTC
CASSPTSASSYNEQFF
>-|TRBV2|TRBJ1-5|-
TGTGCCAGCATGGAACAAGGAGGAAATCAGCCCCAGCATTTT
CASMEQGGNQPQHF
>-|TRBV3-1/TRBV3-2|TRBJ2-7|TRBD1
TGTGCCAGCAGCCAAGATGGCGCCGGGACAGCCTCCTACGAGCAGTACTTC
CASSQDGAGTASYEQYF
>-|TRBV6-5|TRBJ2-3|-
TGTGCCAGCAGGAGGGAAGCAGATACGCAGTATTTT
CASRREADTQYF
>-|TRBV7-7|TRBJ2-5|TRBD1
TGTGCCAGCACCCCGGGACAGTCCGCAAGAATAGAGACCCAGTACTTC
CASTPGQSARIETQYF
>-|TRBV5-6|TRBJ1-2|TRBD1
TGTGCCAGCAGCTTCAGGACAGGGGGGGTAAGGAACTATGGCTACACCTTC
CASSFRTGGVRNYGYTF
>once|TRBV5-1|TRBJ2-1|TRBD2
TGCGCCAGCAGTTCGGGACTAGCGGCCTACAATGAGCAGTTCTTC
CASSSGLAAYNEQFF
>-|TRBV5-6|TRBJ2-7|TRBD2
TGTGCCAGCAGCTTGGCCCCGGGACTAGGACCCTACGAGCAGTACTTC
CASSLAPGLGPYEQYF
>-|TRBV19|TRBJ1-2|TRBD1
TGTGCCAGTAGTTGGGGTTGGGGGGACAGGGAGGTTCGGGACTATGGCTACACCTTC
CASSWGWGDREVRDYGYTF
>-|TRBV10-3|TRBJ1-6|-
TGTGCCATCGGCCCAGGGTCACCCCTCCACTTT
CAIGPGSPLHF
>-|TRBV9|TRBJ1-2|-
TGTGCCAGCAGCGTAGAAGAGGGTACTAACTATGGCTACACCTTC
CASSVEEGTNYGYTF
>-|TRBV18|TRBJ2-3|TRBD2
TGTGCCAGCTCACCGCTGACTAGCGGGGCATCAGATACGCAGTATTTT
CASSPLTSGASDTQYF
>-|TRBV21-1|TRBJ1-1|-
TGTGCCAGCAGCAGAAACCGGGACAGACGGGGCACTGAAGCTTTCTTT
CASSRNRDRRGTEAFF
>-|TRBV24-1|TRBJ2-3|TRBD2
TGTGCCACCAGTGATTTAGCCCTAGCGGGAGGGGGAGATACGCAGTATTTT
CATSDLALAGGGDTQYF
>-|TRBV27|TRBJ1-2|-
TGTGCCAGCAGTTTAAGTTTCAGGGAATACGGCTACACCTTC
CASSLSFREYGYTF
>once|TRBV10-1|TRBJ2-1|TRBD2
TGCGCCAGCAGTGATGAACTAGCGGGAGGGAATGAGCAGTTCTTC
CASSDELAGGNEQFF
>-|TRBV5-1|TRBJ1-1|-
TGCGCCAGCACTTGGGACTCCGTAAAGGCTGAAGCTTTCTTT
CASTWDSVKAEAFF
>-|TRBV18|TRBJ2-7|TRBD2
TGTGCCAGCTCCGCTAGCGGGGGCCAAGGAAGGGAGCAGTACTTC
CASSASGGQGREQYF
>-|TRBV6-6|TRBJ2-7|-
TGTGCCAGCAACGAGGGAACGTTTGACGTCCCCTACGAGCAGTACTTC
CASNEGTFDVPYEQYF
>-|TRBV27|TRBJ2-5|TRBD2
TGTGCCAGCTTCGGCCTAGCGGGAAGGCAAGAGACCCAGTACTTC
CASFGLAGRQETQYF
>few|TRBV3-1/TRBV3-2|TRBJ2-2|-
TGTGCCAGCAGCCAGAGGAATGAGCCCACCGGGGAGCTGTTTTTT
CASSQRNEPTGELFF
>few|TRBV4-1|TRBJ1-1|-
TGCGCCAGCAGCCAAGAATACAGTGAAGCTTTCTTT
CASSQEYSEAFF
>-|TRBV30|TRBJ1-3|TRBD1
TGTGCCTGGAGGGGGAGGGGACAGGGAGTTTCGGGTCCTGGAAACACCATATATTTT
CAWRGRGQGVSGPGNTIYF
>-|TRBV5-1|TRBJ2-7|-
TGCGCCAGCAGCCTGGGAGCGGGTACTGGCGAGCAGTACTTC
CASSLGAGTGEQYF
>few|TRBV6-5|TRBJ1-6|-
TGTGCCAGCAGGCCCCCGGGACAAAATTCACCCCTCCACTTT
CASRPPGQNSPLHF
>-|TRBV5-6|TRBJ1-4|-
TGTGCCAGCAACCGGGCAACTAATGAAAAACTGTTTTTT
CASNRATNEKLFF
>-|TRBV18|TRBJ1-5|-
TGTGCCAGCTCGTCCTCCGGGGGGAGGGATCAGCCCCAGCATTTT
CASSSSGGRDQPQHF
>-|TRBV6-2/TRBV6-3|TRBJ1-4|-
TGTGCCAGCAGTTACAACAGGGTGAGCGGTAATGAAAAACTGTTTTTT
CASSYNRVSGNEKLFF
>few|TRBV11-3|TRBJ2-1|-
TGTGCCAGCAGCTTCGGGAGCCCGGGGAATGAGCAGTTCTTC
CASSFGSPGNEQFF
>once|TRBV21-1|TRBJ2-2|-
TGTGCCAGCCCGGGGGGCAGGGAAGGGGAGCTGTTTTTT
CASPGGREGELFF
>-|TRBV5-1|TRBJ1-1|-
TGCGCCAGCAGGCGGGTAATGTATAGAGCTTTCTTT
CASRRVMYRAFF
>-|TRBV2|TRBJ2-1|TRBD2
TGTGCCAGCAGTGATGGTAGCGGGGGGCCGTGGGATGAGCAGTTCTTC
CASSDGSGGPWDEQFF
>-|TRBV18|TRBJ1-1|-
TGTGCCAGCTCACTCAGCCCCCGGGGGTCGAACACTGAAGCTTTCTTT
CASSLSPRGSNTEAFF
>-|TRBV7-3|TRBJ2-5|-
TGTGCCAGCAGCACAACAGGGCAAGAGACCCAGTACTTC
CASSTTGQETQYF
>once|TRBV27|TRBJ2-5|TRBD2
TGTGCCAGCAGTTTAAGGAGACTAGCGTCGAAGGCCCTGGAGACCCAGTACTTC
CASSLRRLASKALETQYF
>few|TRBV7-9|TRBJ1-6|TRBD1
TGTGCCAGCAGCTTAGGGACAGGGAATTCACCCCTCCACTTT
CASSLGTGNSPLHF
>-|TRBV19|TRBJ1-3|-
TGTGCCAGTAGTGTGACAGGACTCTTCTCTGGAAACACCATATATTTT
CASSVTGLFSGNTIYF
>-|TRBV7-9|TRBJ2-2|TRBD1
TGTGCCAGCAGCTTGGACAGGGCGGCGGGGGAGCTGTTTTTT
CASSLDRAAGELFF
>-|TRBV5-1|TRBJ2-6|TRBD1
TGCGCCAGCAGCTCGACCGGGACAGGGACCGGGGCCAACGTCCTGACTTTC
CASSSTGTGTGANVLTF
>-|TRBV6-5|TRBJ1-1|TRBD1
TGTGCCAGCAGGGACAGGGGAAGAGTCACTGAAGCTTTCTTT
CASRDRGRVTEAFF
>many|TRBV6-5|TRBJ2-7|-
TGTGCCAGCAGTCCCAGGGGCTCCTACGAGCAGTACTTC
CASSPRGSYEQYF
>-|TRBV3-1/TRBV3-2|TRBJ2-2|TRBD1
TGTGCCAGCAGCCAGAAGGGGGCTGACCCCGGGGAGCTGTTTTTT
CASSQKGADPGELFF
>-|TRBV2|TRBJ1-3|-
TGTGCCAGCAAGTTACTCCCGGACACTGGAAACACCATATATTTT
CASKLLPDTGNTIYF
>-|TRBV28|TRBJ2-1|-
TGTGCCAGCAGTTTTTACCAGAATGAGCAGTTCTTC
CASSFYQNEQFF
>few|TRBV5-1|TRBJ1-4|-
TGCGCCAGCAGCGATGTGCAGGGTTCTAATGAAAAACTGTTTTTT
CASSDVQGSNEKLFF
>few|TRBV6-4|TRBJ2-1|-
TGTGCCAGCAGTGAAGGGGAAGGGCACAATGAGCAGTTCTTC
CASSEGEGHNEQFF
>-|TRBV2|TRBJ1-5|-
TGTGCCAGCAGTTTGGACAGTCGGTATCAGCCCCAGCATTTT
CASSLDSRYQPQHF